This TCR beta chain was identified during a study of T cell responses to AZD1222 COVID-19 vaccine. V lost 5 bases to trimming and J lost 2 bases, with 14 bases between them. The V gene's germline CDR1 is LNHDA and CDR2 SQIVND (reference sequence). This CDR3 has 15 amino acids. Only in-frame clones appear in the TCRdb table, and some are missing; sequencing was by immunoSEQ multiplex PCR. This listing includes under 150,000 clones. Findings and limits, study-wide: The sample set comprised mostly white British donors with more females, and clonal diversity was possibly underestimated.

As to this clone: Its antigen is not identified.

The sample comprised peripheral blood. V is TRBV19 and J is TRBJ2-3, with no clear D. This clonotype was obtained from an adult in good health. CDR3 region: CASSDRVWTTDTQYF. The CDR3 region has the DNA TGTGCCAGTAGTGACCGTGTTTGGACCACAGATACGCAGTATTTT. Using reference TRBV19 and TRBJ2-3 for the parts outside the CDR3, the full variable domain is DGGITQSPKYLFRKEGQNVTLSCEQNLNHDAMYWYRQDPGQGLRLIYYSQIVNDFQKGDIAEGYSVSREKKESFPLTVTSAQKNPTAFYLCASSDRVWTTDTQYFGPGTRLTVL.